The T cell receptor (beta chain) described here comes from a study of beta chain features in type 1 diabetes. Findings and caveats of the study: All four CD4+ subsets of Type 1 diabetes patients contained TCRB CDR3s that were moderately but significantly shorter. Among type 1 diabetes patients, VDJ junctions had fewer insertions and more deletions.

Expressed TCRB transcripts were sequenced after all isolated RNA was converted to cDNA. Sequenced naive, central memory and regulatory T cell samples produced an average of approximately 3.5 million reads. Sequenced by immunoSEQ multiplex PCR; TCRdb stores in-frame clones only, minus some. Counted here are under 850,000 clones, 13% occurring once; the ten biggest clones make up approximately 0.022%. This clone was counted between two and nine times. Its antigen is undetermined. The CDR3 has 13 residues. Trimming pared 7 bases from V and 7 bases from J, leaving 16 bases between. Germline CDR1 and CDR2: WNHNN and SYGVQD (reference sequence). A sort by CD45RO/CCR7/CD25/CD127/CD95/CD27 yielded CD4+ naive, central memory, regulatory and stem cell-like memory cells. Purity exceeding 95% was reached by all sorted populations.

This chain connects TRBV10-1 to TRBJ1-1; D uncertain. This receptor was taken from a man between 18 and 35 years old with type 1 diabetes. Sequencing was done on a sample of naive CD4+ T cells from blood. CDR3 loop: CASMGGTVGEAFF. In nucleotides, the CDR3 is TGCGCCAGCATGGGAGGAACGGTAGGTGAAGCTTTCTTT.